This T cell receptor (beta chain) was sequenced during a study of T-cell memory formation after mild COVID-19. Losses at the gene ends were 6 bases for V and 2 bases for J; bases not matched to a gene: 6. The CDR3 covers 15 residues. Germline V gives CDR1 LGHNA, CDR2 YNFKEQ. TCRdb ran MiXCR on the 5' RACE reads and lists one entry per CDR3 protein. The sample contains around 300,000 distinct CDR3 sequences, over 11% of which appear only once. The sample consisted of PBMCs or a T cell subset sorted from them (not recorded which). J is TRBJ2-3 and V is TRBV4-2, with TRBD1 matching 9 bases. This TCR derives from a man between 18 and 35 years old who had mild COVID-19 (a few samples of this study predate the infection). Cell type and time point are not known. The CDR3 coding sequence is TGTGCCAGCAGGGAACGGGACAGGGCCACAGATACGCAGTATTTT. This sequence encodes CASRERDRATDTQYF.